A selection of T cell receptor beta chains follows, all from one sample in a study of T-cell reconstitution after alpha-beta-depleted transplantation in children. TCRdb analysed the PCR reads with MiXCR anew, one entry per CDR3 protein. The table has approximately 800,000 distinct CDR3 sequences, roughly 15% seen once. Source: PBMCs, mostly from graft donor cells, taken 360 days after TCRalphabeta/CD19-depleted stem cell transplant. Receptors were obtained from a male patient younger than 18 who had a stem cell transplant for acute lymphoblastic leukemia, so the T cells may come from the graft donor. Both conserved end residues are part of each CDR3. D genes are given only for firm matches. Expanded clones get a size class; other rows say once, few or many, or leave the size out.

>TRBV3-1|TRBJ2-2|many|NA
TGTGCCAGCAGCCAAAGATCGAACACCGGGGAGCTGTTTTTT
CASSQRSNTGELFF
>TRBV4-1|TRBJ1-2|NA|NA
TGCGCCAGCAGCCAAGTCCCGGGGTTTGGCTACACCTTC
CASSQVPGFGYTF
>TRBV5-1|TRBJ2-3|few|NA
TGCGCCAGCAGCCCCCAGACTAGCACAGATACGCAGTATTTT
CASSPQTSTDTQYF
>TRBV19|TRBJ2-5|NA|NA
TGTGCCAGTAGTATCGCCGTGGGTAGAGAGACCCAGTACTTC
CASSIAVGRETQYF
>TRBV12-3/TRBV12-4|TRBJ2-1|many|NA
TGTGCCAGCAGTTTGTTCAAGGAGCAGTTCTTC
CASSLFKEQFF
>TRBV2|TRBJ2-7|few|TRBD2
TGTGCCAGCATAGGCGGGAGGGGATCCTACGAGCAGTACTTC
CASIGGRGSYEQYF
>TRBV7-9|TRBJ1-6|many|NA
TGTGCCAGCAGCTTAACACCTACGGGACTTAATTCACCCCTCCACTTT
CASSLTPTGLNSPLHF
>TRBV12-3/TRBV12-4|TRBJ1-6|NA|NA
TGTGCCAGCAGTTATTCTCGGGCGTCACCCCTCCACTTT
CASSYSRASPLHF
>TRBV2|TRBJ1-6|many|NA
TGTGCCAGCAGGGAACTTCTCCGGCTTGGTTCACCCCTCCACTTT
CASRELLRLGSPLHF
>TRBV4-1|TRBJ2-1|many|NA
TGCGCCAGCAGCTACTCCGGTCGTGGTTCCTACAATGAGCAGTTCTTC
CASSYSGRGSYNEQFF
>TRBV6-2/TRBV6-3|TRBJ2-2|NA|NA
TGTGCCAGCACAGAGACTAACACCGGGGAGCTGTTTTTT
CASTETNTGELFF
>TRBV11-2|TRBJ1-5|NA|NA
TGTGCCAGCAGCAACCCCCAGGTTCCGCTACTCAATCAGCCCCAGCATTTT
CASSNPQVPLLNQPQHF
>TRBV18|TRBJ2-5|NA|NA
TGTGCCAGCTCACCATATCCGCAACTCCAAGAGACCCAGTACTTC
CASSPYPQLQETQYF
>TRBV7-6|TRBJ2-7|NA|TRBD2
TGTGCCAGCAGCTTCCCCGGGAGGGGGACAAGGGACGAGCAGTACTTC
CASSFPGRGTRDEQYF
>TRBV4-1|TRBJ2-7|NA|NA
TGCGCCAGCAGCCAAGATCAAGTAAGGACAGCGAACTCCTACGAGCAGTACTTC
CASSQDQVRTANSYEQYF
>TRBV20-1|TRBJ2-7|NA|TRBD2
TGCAGTGCTAGGACTAGCGGGAGGACCTACGAGCAGTACTTC
CSARTSGRTYEQYF
>TRBV3-1|TRBJ2-1|NA|NA
TGTGCCTTCAGTTTAAGTATCAGGAGAGGGCCTTCCTACAATGAGCAGTTCTTC
CAFSLSIRRGPSYNEQFF
>TRBV7-9|TRBJ2-7|NA|TRBD2
TGTGCCAGCAGCTTAAGCCTAGCGGGAACACCCCAGCAGTACTTC
CASSLSLAGTPQQYF
>TRBV4-1|TRBJ2-3|few|TRBD2
TGCGCCAGCAGCCACGGCGGGACTAGGAAGTATTTT
CASSHGGTRKYF
>TRBV9|TRBJ1-1|NA|TRBD1
TGTGCCAGCAGCGCCGTTGGGACAGGGTGGAACACTGAAGCTTTCTTT
CASSAVGTGWNTEAFF